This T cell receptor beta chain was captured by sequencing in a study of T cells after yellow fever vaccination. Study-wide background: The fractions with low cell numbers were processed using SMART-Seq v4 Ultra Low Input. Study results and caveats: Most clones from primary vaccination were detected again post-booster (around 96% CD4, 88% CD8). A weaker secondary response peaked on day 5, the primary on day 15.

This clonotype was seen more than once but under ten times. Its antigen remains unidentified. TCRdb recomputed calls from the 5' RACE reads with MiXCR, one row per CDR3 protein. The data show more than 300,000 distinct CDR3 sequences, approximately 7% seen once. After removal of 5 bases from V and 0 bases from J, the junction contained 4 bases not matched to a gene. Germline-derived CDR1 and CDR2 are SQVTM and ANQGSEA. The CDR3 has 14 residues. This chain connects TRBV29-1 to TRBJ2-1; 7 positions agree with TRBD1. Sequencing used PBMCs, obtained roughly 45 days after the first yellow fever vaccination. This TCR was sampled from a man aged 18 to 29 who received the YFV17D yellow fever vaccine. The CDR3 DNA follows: TGCAGCGTTTTAGGACAGGACTCCTACAATGAGCAGTTCTTC. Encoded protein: CSVLGQDSYNEQFF.